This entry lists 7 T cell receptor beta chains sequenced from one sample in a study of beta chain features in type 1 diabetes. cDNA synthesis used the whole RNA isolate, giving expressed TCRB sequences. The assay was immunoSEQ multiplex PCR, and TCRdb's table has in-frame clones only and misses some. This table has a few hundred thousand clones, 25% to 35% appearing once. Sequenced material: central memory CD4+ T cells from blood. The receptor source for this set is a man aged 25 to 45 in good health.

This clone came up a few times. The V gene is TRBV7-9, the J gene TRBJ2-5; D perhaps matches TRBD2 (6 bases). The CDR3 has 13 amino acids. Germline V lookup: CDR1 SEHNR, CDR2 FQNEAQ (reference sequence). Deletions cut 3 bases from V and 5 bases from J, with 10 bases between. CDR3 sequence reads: CASSFPGGETQYF. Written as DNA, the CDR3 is TGTGCCAGCAGCTTCCCAGGAGGGGAGACCCAGTACTTC.

Here the CDR3 reads CASSFKADGYTF. The DNA for the CDR3 is TGTGCCAGCAGCTTTAAGGCGGATGGCTACACCTTC. This sequence joins TRBV7-9 and TRBJ1-2; D unresolved. This CDR3 is 12 amino acids long. The ends were cut back, 3 bases at V and 6 bases at J, with 8 bases in the middle. The germline V gene has CDR1 SEHNR and CDR2 FQNEAQ (reference sequence).

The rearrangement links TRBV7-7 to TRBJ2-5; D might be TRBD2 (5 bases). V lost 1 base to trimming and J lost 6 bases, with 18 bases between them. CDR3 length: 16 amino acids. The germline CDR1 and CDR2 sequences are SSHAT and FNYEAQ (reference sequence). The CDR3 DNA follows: TGTGCCAGCAGCTTAGGCCCTATCGGGAACGGGCAGACCCAGTACTTC. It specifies CASSLGPIGNGQTQYF.

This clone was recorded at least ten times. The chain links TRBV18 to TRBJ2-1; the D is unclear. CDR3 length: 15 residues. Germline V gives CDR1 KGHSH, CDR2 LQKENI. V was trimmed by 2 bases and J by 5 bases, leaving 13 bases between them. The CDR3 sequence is CASSPRAAADNEQFF. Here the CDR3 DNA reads TGTGCCAGCTCACCAAGGGCAGCAGCCGACAATGAGCAGTTCTTC.

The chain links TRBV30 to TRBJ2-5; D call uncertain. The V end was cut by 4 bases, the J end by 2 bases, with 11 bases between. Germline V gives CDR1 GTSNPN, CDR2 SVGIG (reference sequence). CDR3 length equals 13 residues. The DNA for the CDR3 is TGTGCCTGGAATCCGGCTTTACAAGAGACCCAGTACTTC. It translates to CAWNPALQETQYF.

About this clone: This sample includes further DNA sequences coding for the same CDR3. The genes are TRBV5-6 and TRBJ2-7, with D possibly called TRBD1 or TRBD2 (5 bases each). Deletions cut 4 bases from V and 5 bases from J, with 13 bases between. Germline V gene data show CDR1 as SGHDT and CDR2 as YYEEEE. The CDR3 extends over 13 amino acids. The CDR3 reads CASSPGTANEQYF. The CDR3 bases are TGTGCCAGCAGCCCAGGGACGGCGAACGAGCAGTACTTC.

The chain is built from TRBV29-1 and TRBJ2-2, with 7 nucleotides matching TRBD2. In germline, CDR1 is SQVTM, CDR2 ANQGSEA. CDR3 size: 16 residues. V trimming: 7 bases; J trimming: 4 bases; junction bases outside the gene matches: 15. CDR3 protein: CSAALGAGTPTGELFF. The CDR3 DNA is TGCAGCGCCGCGCTTGGAGCGGGGACCCCCACCGGGGAGCTGTTTTTT.